These 5 T cell receptor beta chains were sequenced from one sample in a study of cytomegalovirus exposure and HLA in healthy donors. The PCR was carried out with 60 Vbeta primers and 13 Jbeta primers. Repertoires were generated with immunoSEQ multiplex PCR, while TCRdb's copy carries only in-frame clones and drops some. The sample shows some 140,000 clones, around 80% of them seen only once. The specimen sequenced was PBMCs. The receptors originated from a man aged 25 to 40 in good health.

This clone was observed many times. The chain recombines TRBV6-5 with TRBJ1-6, with D unresolved. Trimming took off 0 bases at V and 10 bases at J, with 10 bases between the two ends. CDR1 and CDR2 from the germline V gene are MNHEY and SVGAGI. The length of the CDR3 is 14 residues. Here the CDR3 DNA reads TGTGCCAGCAGTTACTCGCGGGTGTGGTCACCCCTCCACTTT. Its protein is CASSYSRVWSPLHF.

The rearrangement uses TRBV2 and TRBJ2-4, with D perhaps matching TRBD1 (6 bases). The CDR3 is made up of 15 amino acids. CDR1 SNHLY and CDR2 FYNNEI come from the germline V gene. Trimming shortened V by 5 bases and J by 0 bases, and 11 bases separated the two germline ends. Here the CDR3 reads CASSPQGLAKNIQYF. The CDR3 nucleotides read TGTGCCAGCAGTCCCCAGGGGTTAGCCAAAAACATTCAGTACTTC.

As for this clone: This specimen includes other DNA sequences encoding the same CDR3. The J gene is TRBJ1-1, the V gene TRBV30; D possibly corresponds to TRBD1 (5 bases). Trimming took 5 bases from V and 2 from J, leaving 6 bases between them. The CDR3 totals 11 residues. Germline assignment: CDR1 GTSNPN and CDR2 SVGIG (reference sequence). The CDR3 DNA is TGTGCCTGGGGACAAAACACTGAAGCTTTCTTT. Encoded protein: CAWGQNTEAFF.

V is TRBV18 and J is TRBJ2-5; 7 positions agree with TRBD2. The assigned J gene may be wrong: the sequence end matches TRBJ2-7 better. Per germline, CDR1 KGHSH and CDR2 LQKENI. The CDR3 is 13 amino acids. CDR3 nucleotides: TGTGCCAGCTTATTAGCGGGTAGCTACGAGCAGTACTTC. Its translation: CASLLAGSYEQYF.

The chain couples TRBV7-9 to TRBJ1-2, with TRBD1 matching 10 bases. With V trimmed by 6 bases and J by 3 bases, 4 bases remained unmatched. This CDR3 has 14 amino acids. Germline CDR1 SEHNR, CDR2 FQNEAQ (reference sequence). CDR3 sequence reads: CASRWDRGDYGYTF. The CDR3 bases are TGTGCCAGCAGGTGGGACAGGGGTGACTATGGCTACACCTTC.